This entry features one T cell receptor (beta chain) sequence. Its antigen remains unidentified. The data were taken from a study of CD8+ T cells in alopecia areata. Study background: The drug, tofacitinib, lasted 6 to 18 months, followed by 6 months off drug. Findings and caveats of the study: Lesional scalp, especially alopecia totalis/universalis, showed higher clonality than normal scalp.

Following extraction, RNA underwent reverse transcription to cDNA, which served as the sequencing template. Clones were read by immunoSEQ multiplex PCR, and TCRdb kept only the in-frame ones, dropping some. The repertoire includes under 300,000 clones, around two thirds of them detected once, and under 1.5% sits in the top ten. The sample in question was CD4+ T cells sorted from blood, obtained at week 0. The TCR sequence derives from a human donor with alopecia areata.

The CDR3 reads CASSPRTLGNEQYF. The CDR3 coding sequence is TGTGCCAGCAGCCCCCGCACGCTGGGGAACGAGCAGTACTTC. This chain uses TRBV7-2 with TRBJ2-7; D call uncertain. CDR3 length: 14 amino acids. CDR1 and CDR2 (germline): SGHTA, FQGNSA. The ends were cut back, 5 bases at V and 5 bases at J, with 16 bases in the middle.